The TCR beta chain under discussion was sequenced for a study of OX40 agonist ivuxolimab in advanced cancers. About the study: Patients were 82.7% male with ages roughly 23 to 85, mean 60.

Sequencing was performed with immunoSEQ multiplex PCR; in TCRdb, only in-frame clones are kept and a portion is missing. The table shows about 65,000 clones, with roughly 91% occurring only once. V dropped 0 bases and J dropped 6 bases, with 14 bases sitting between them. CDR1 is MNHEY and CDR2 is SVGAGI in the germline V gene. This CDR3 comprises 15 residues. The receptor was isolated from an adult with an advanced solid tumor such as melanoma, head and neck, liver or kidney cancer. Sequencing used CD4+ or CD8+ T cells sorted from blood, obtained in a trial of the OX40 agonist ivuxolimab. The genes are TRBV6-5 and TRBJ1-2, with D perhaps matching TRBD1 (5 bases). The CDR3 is CASSYSHRQGNGYTF. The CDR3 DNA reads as TGTGCCAGCAGTTACTCGCATAGGCAGGGTAATGGCTACACCTTC.